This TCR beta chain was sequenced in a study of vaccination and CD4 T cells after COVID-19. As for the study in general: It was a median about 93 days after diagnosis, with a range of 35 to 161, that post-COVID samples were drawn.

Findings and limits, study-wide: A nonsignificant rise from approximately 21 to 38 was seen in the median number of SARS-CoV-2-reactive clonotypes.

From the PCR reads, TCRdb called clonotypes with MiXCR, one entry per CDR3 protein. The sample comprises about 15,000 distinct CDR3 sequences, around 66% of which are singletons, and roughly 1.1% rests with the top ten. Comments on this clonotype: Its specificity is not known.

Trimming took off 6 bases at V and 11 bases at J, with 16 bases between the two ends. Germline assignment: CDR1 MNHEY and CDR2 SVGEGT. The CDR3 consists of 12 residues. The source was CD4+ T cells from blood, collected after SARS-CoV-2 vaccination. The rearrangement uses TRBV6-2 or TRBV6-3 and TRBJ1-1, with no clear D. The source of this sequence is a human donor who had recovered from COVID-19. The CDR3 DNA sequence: TGTGCCAGCAGGGAGGCGCCCTTTGACGCTTTCTTT. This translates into CASREAPFDAFF.